This T cell receptor beta chain came from a study of T cells in Graves' hyperthyroidism and ophthalmopathy. TCR beta CDR3 regions were amplified from RNA transcripts. A first-round RT-PCR of the TCR CDR3 used the HTBI primer set. One entry per CDR3 protein, called by TCRdb with MiXCR from the multiplex PCR reads. The table shows about 580,000 distinct CDR3 sequences, with approximately 15% occurring only once. This clonotype was seen many times. Hyperthyroidism had been newly diagnosed in patients aged 18 to 65, and its duration was under 2 months. A patient was excluded if there was uncontrolled infection, other autoimmune disease, pregnancy or lactation. The blood sample dates from first hyperthyroidism diagnosis, preceding any ophthalmopathy symptoms. Source material for PBMCs was less than 12 ml fresh peripheral blood. The CDR3 runs 16 residues. The V end lost 5 bases, the J end lost 5 bases, and 19 bases lay between the germline ends. The germline V gene encodes CDR1 MDHEN and CDR2 SYDVKM.

Material: blood. The V call is TRBV28, the J call TRBJ2-1; TRBD2 is a possible D gene (6 bases). This TCR was sampled from a woman younger than 45 with Graves' hyperthyroidism that later progressed to Graves' ophthalmopathy. This CDR3 is CASSLFWGVGNNEQFF. The CDR3 coding sequence is TGTGCCAGCAGTCTGTTCTGGGGGGTAGGAAACAATGAGCAGTTCTTC.